This is a list of T cell receptor beta chains from one sample in a study of radiotherapy plus CTLA-4 blockade in lung cancer. Assay used: immunoSEQ multiplex PCR; TCRdb lists only in-frame clones, some missing. This table holds 55,000 to 65,000 clones, less than 85% found once. The sequencing here drew on peripheral blood, taken from a patient treated with radiotherapy plus ipilimumab. The origin of the receptors is a human donor with non-small cell lung cancer who had a complete response to radiotherapy plus ipilimumab. Both conserved end residues are part of each CDR3. The D gene is left open where the match is weak.

cdr3_aa j_call v_call d_call cdr3_length
CASSPSPWGTGLNEKLFF TRBJ1-4 TRBV27 TRBD1 18
CASSYRGQGAYEQYF TRBJ2-7 TRBV6-6 TRBD1 15
CASSLYPGAETQYF TRBJ2-5 TRBV27 - 14
CASSRQGLDEQYF TRBJ2-7 TRBV2 TRBD1 13
CASSSLAGEGNEQFF TRBJ2-1 TRBV28 TRBD2 15
CASSFQREEAGELFF TRBJ2-2 TRBV28 TRBD2 15
CASSLARGGINEKLFF TRBJ1-4 TRBV7-2 - 16
CASSTIPGDSNEQFF TRBJ2-1 TRBV5-1 - 15
CASHSRGLSYEQYF TRBJ2-7 TRBV28 - 14
CASSLGSGFRQPQHF TRBJ1-5 TRBV7-8 - 15
CASSKEQGYSPLHF TRBJ1-6 TRBV5-1 TRBD1 14